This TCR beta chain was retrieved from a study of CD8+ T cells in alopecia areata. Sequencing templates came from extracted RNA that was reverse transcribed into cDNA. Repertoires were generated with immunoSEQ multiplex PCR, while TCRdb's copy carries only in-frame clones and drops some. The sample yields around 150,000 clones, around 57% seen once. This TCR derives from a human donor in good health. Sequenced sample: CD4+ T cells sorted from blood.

In DNA form, the CDR3 reads TGTGCCAGCAGCAAGCTGGAGGGGGTGCTTATTGTGAACACTGAAGCTTTCTTT. Translation: CASSKLEGVLIVNTEAFF. This chain joins TRBV5-4 and TRBJ1-1, with D perhaps matching TRBD1 (6 bases). The V and J ends lost 4 bases and 0 bases respectively, with 22 bases between them. The CDR3 covers 18 residues. Germline CDR1 SGHNT, CDR2 YYREEE (reference sequence).